This T cell receptor (beta chain) was identified during a study of T cell responses to AZD1222 COVID-19 vaccine. Clones were sequenced by immunoSEQ multiplex PCR, and TCRdb holds only the in-frame ones, with some missing. This sample has about 180,000 clones; roughly 91% occur once, and the top ten carry about 2.1%. Study results and limitations: White British donors predominated, females outnumbered males, and clonal diversity was possibly underestimated. The CD4 TCRs associated with vaccination extended across spike and predominated at 160-218 and 743-854. Increased Spike-specific TCR breadth and depth were observed after two AZD1222 doses.

On this clone itself: What it binds is unknown.

Trimming removed 3 bases from V and 4 bases from J; junction bases left unmatched: 2. Germline lookup yields CDR1 SEHNR and CDR2 FQNEAQ (reference sequence). CDR3 length: 15 amino acids. Whether given at about 4 or about 12 weeks, second doses were pooled. This specimen was peripheral blood, taken 28 days after the second AZD1222 dose. The TCR was taken from an adult who received the AZD1222 COVID-19 vaccine. This chain links TRBV7-9 with TRBJ2-3, with TRBD1 matching 12 bases. CDR3 DNA: TGTGCCAGCAGCTTTGGGACAGGGGGCGCAGATACGCAGTATTTT. It translates to CASSFGTGGADTQYF. The complete variable domain, with remaining parts taken from reference TRBV7-9 and TRBJ2-3, reads DTGVSQNPRHKITKRGQNVTFRCDPISEHNRLYWYRQTLGQGPEFLTYFQNEAQLEKSRLLSDRFSAERPKGSFSTLEIQRTEQGDSAMYLCASSFGTGGADTQYFGPGTRLTVL.